These 26 T cell receptor beta chains were sequenced from one sample in a study of beta chain features in type 1 diabetes. Expressed TCRB transcripts were sequenced because the entire RNA isolate underwent reverse transcription. Sequencing was performed with immunoSEQ multiplex PCR; in TCRdb, only in-frame clones are kept and a portion is missing. The profile shows about 260,000 clones, about 63% of them singletons. The sequenced sample was naive CD4+ T cells from blood. The receptor set was obtained from a young man in good health.

The rearrangement uses TRBV7-8 and TRBJ1-1; no definite D call. Between the trimmed V and J ends, which lost 1 base and 7 bases, there was a span of 10 bases. The CDR3 has 13 residues. Germline V gene sequence: CDR1 SGHVS, CDR2 FQNEAQ. The CDR3 DNA sequence: TGTGCCAGCAGCTTAGGACTAGAGGGTGAAGCTTTCTTT. This codes for CASSLGLEGEAFF.

The chain combines TRBV30 with TRBJ2-7, with 8 bases matching TRBD1. V lost 1 base to trimming and J lost 4 bases; unmatched junction nucleotides: 9. The CDR3 totals 15 residues. From germline, CDR1 is GTSNPN and CDR2 SVGIG (reference sequence). The CDR3 spells CAWSGDRGYLYEQYF. CDR3 DNA sequence: TGTGCCTGGAGTGGAGACAGGGGTTACCTTTACGAGCAGTACTTC.

The chain couples TRBV5-4 to TRBJ2-1; 10 positions agree with TRBD2. Germline V CDR1 and CDR2: SGHNT, YYREEE (reference sequence). This CDR3 comprises 15 residues. Germline trimming cut 4 bases from V and 10 bases from J; bases unmatched to any gene: 11. CDR3 region: CASSLGLARAVEQFF. The CDR3 DNA follows: TGTGCCAGCAGCCTGGGACTAGCGAGGGCGGTGGAGCAGTTCTTC.

In DNA form, the CDR3 reads TGTGCCTGGAGCGCGGACAGGCCTGATCAGCCCCAGCATTTT. Residues: CAWSADRPDQPQHF. The genes are TRBV30 and TRBJ1-5; 7 nucleotides line up with TRBD1. V lost 3 bases, J lost 5 bases, and 7 bases stayed unmatched. Per germline, CDR1 GTSNPN and CDR2 SVGIG (reference sequence). This CDR3 has 14 residues.

The chain is built from TRBV30 and TRBJ2-1; 15 bases agree with TRBD2. This CDR3 has 16 residues. Germline trimming cut 4 bases from V and 7 bases from J; bases unmatched to any gene: 8. In germline, CDR1 is GTSNPN, CDR2 SVGIG (reference sequence). The CDR3 region is CAWTTGLAGGRNEQFF. The CDR3 DNA sequence: TGTGCCTGGACTACGGGACTAGCGGGAGGTAGGAATGAGCAGTTCTTC.

This clone was detected a few times. This chain joins TRBV20-1 and TRBJ2-3; D gene ambiguous. The CDR3 has 11 amino acids. The germline V and J ends were trimmed by 3 bases and 2 bases, with 3 bases remaining between them. Germline V gene lookup returns CDR1 DFQATT and CDR2 SNEGSKA (reference sequence). The CDR3 DNA follows: TGCAGTGCTAGGTACACAGATACGCAGTATTTT. This encodes CSARYTDTQYF.

This clone turned up a few times. J is TRBJ2-6 and V is TRBV7-9; D remains unclear. Germline values: CDR1 SEHNR, CDR2 FQNEAQ (reference sequence). The CDR3 is 18 amino acids. Between the trimmed V and J ends, which lost 8 bases and 0 bases, there was a span of 20 bases. This CDR3 is CASSLLGQLSSGANVLTF. The CDR3 nucleotides are TGTGCCAGCTCCTTACTGGGTCAACTCTCCTCTGGGGCCAACGTCCTGACTTTC.

V usage is TRBV30 and J usage is TRBJ2-5; 7 nucleotides line up with TRBD1. The CDR3 totals 13 residues. Unmatched junction bases numbered 4, after V lost 2 bases and J lost 4 bases. CDR1 is GTSNPN and CDR2 is SVGIG in the germline V gene (reference sequence). The CDR3 spells CAWSLRGPETQYF. CDR3 nucleotides: TGTGCCTGGAGTCTAAGGGGGCCAGAGACCCAGTACTTC.

The chain joins TRBV7-9 to TRBJ2-3; 12 nucleotides match TRBD2. From germline, CDR1 is SEHNR and CDR2 FQNEAQ (reference sequence). The CDR3 spans 15 residues. Trimming removed 5 bases from V and 4 bases from J; junction bases left unmatched: 4. The CDR3 spells CASSRTSGDSDTQYF. The CDR3 DNA sequence: TGTGCCAGCAGCCGGACTAGCGGGGACTCAGATACGCAGTATTTT.

CDR3 nucleotides: TGTGCCAGCACCCGAGGAGGTCCTAGTGGCTACACCTTC. Its translation: CASTRGGPSGYTF. The chain links TRBV25-1 to TRBJ1-2; D ambiguous. Germline V gene lookup returns CDR1 MGHDK and CDR2 SYGVNS. V was clipped by 7 bases and J by 7 bases, with 16 bases between them. This CDR3 is built from 13 residues.

This clone was observed once. The V gene is TRBV30, the J gene TRBJ2-1; D gene unclear. The ends were cut back, 1 base at V and 8 bases at J, with 18 bases in the middle. This CDR3 is built from 15 residues. In germline, CDR1 is GTSNPN, CDR2 SVGIG (reference sequence). CDR3 protein: CAWSERWSGSDEQFF. CDR3 bases: TGTGCCTGGAGTGAGCGTTGGTCCGGGTCCGATGAGCAGTTCTTC. The variable domain in full, with the rest retrieved from reference TRBV30 and TRBJ2-1, is SQTIHQWPATLVQPVGSPLSLECTVEGTSNPNLYWYRQAAGRGLQLLFYSVGIGQISSEVPQNLSASRPQDRQFILSSKKLLLSDSGFYLCAWSERWSGSDEQFFGPGTRLTVL.

On this clone itself: In the same sample, other DNA sequences code for this CDR3. The J gene is TRBJ2-5, the V gene TRBV15; D gene unclear. V was cut by 0 bases and J by 5 bases, with 7 bases left in between. The CDR3 extends over 13 amino acids. Germline V CDR1 and CDR2: LNHNV, YYDKDF (reference sequence). Here the CDR3 DNA reads TGTGCCACCAGCAGAGATCATGGGGAGACCCAGTACTTC. This translates into CATSRDHGETQYF.

The V and J genes are TRBV4-3 and TRBJ2-6; the D gene is possibly TRBD2 (6 bases). The CDR3 is made up of 16 amino acids. The germline V gene encodes CDR1 LGHNA and CDR2 YSLEER. V was clipped by 0 bases and J by 2 bases, with 8 bases between them. The CDR3 nucleotides are TGCGCCAGCAGCCAAGAGGGAGGCGCTGGGGCCAACGTCCTGACTTTC. The encoded protein is CASSQEGGAGANVLTF.

V and J are TRBV9 and TRBJ1-1; D remains unclear. The V gene lost 4 bases and the J gene lost 1 base, with 11 bases spanning the gap. The CDR3 loop spans 14 amino acids. Germline assignment: CDR1 SGDLS and CDR2 YYNGEE. CDR3 coding DNA: TGTGCCAGCAGCTCCCGTTACGGGAACACTGAAGCTTTCTTT. This encodes CASSSRYGNTEAFF.

Comments on this clone: The sample holds other DNA sequences that translate to the same CDR3. The rearrangement uses TRBV4-2 and TRBJ1-2; D unresolved. V was trimmed by 3 bases and J by 2 bases, leaving 4 bases between them. The CDR3 has 12 residues. Germline CDR1 reads LGHNA; CDR2 reads YNFKEQ. CDR3 region: CASSQGNYGYTF. In nucleotides, the CDR3 is TGTGCCAGCAGCCAGGGAAACTATGGCTACACCTTC.

The genes are TRBV5-1 and TRBJ2-5, with a weak D call TRBD2 (5 bases). The length of the CDR3 is 13 residues. V lost 5 bases, J lost 5 bases, and 13 bases lay in between. Germline-derived CDR1 and CDR2 are SGHRS and YFSETQ. For the CDR3, the DNA is TGCGCCAGCAGTCCGGGGAACATGGAGACCCAGTACTTC. Translation gives CASSPGNMETQYF.

The rearrangement joins TRBV15 to TRBJ2-1; 13 nucleotides match TRBD2. Germline CDR1 reads LNHNV; CDR2 reads YYDKDF (reference sequence). The CDR3 is made up of 16 amino acids. Trimming at V came to 0 bases and at J to 8 bases, leaving 4 bases not matched to a gene. CDR3 sequence (DNA): TGTGCCACCAGCAGAGATCTACTAGCGGGAGGGCATGAGCAGTTCTTC. It yields the protein CATSRDLLAGGHEQFF.

This clone was picked up one time. The rearrangement links TRBV2 to TRBJ1-5; D remains unclear. Trimming removed 4 bases from V and 6 bases from J, with 13 bases in between. The CDR3 consists of 14 residues. In germline, CDR1 is SNHLY, CDR2 FYNNEI. The CDR3 reads CASSVGPVSQPQHF. CDR3 nucleotide sequence: TGTGCCAGCAGTGTTGGACCGGTTTCTCAGCCCCAGCATTTT.

The table lists this clone with a few counts. The CDR3 sequence is CSVEVGQGPYNEQFF. CDR3 DNA sequence: TGCAGCGTTGAAGTAGGACAGGGACCCTACAATGAGCAGTTCTTC. V usage is TRBV29-1 and J usage is TRBJ2-1; 8 bases fit TRBD1. CDR3 length equals 15 residues. The germline V gene encodes CDR1 SQVTM and CDR2 ANQGSEA. Losses at the gene ends were 1 base for V and 2 bases for J; bases not matched to a gene: 4.

The V and J genes are TRBV30 and TRBJ2-5; TRBD2 is a possible D gene (6 bases). Trimming took off 0 bases at V and 4 bases at J, with 15 bases between the two ends. CDR1 GTSNPN and CDR2 SVGIG come from the germline V gene (reference sequence). The CDR3 is 15 residues long. The CDR3 spells CAWSVQRGTAETQYF. The CDR3 DNA is TGTGCCTGGAGTGTACAGCGCGGGACGGCAGAGACCCAGTACTTC.

This rearrangement joins TRBV7-2 to TRBJ2-2; no clear D. V was trimmed by 3 bases and J by 5 bases, leaving 4 bases between them. The CDR3 contains 12 residues. In germline, CDR1 is SGHTA, CDR2 FQGNSA. The CDR3 loop reads CASSFKTGELFF. The CDR3 nucleotides are TGTGCCAGCAGCTTTAAAACCGGGGAGCTGTTTTTT.

Written as DNA, the CDR3 is TGTGCCAGCACCCCAGGAGGGGCGACAGATACGCAGTATTTT. Translation: CASTPGGATDTQYF. The rearrangement links TRBV2 to TRBJ2-3, with D possibly TRBD2 on 6 matching bases. The CDR3 is 14 amino acids. Germline V CDR1 and CDR2: SNHLY, FYNNEI. Trimming shortened V by 7 bases and J by 3 bases, and 14 bases separated the two germline ends.

The V and J genes are TRBV10-1 and TRBJ2-1; D perhaps matches TRBD1 (5 bases). Trimming removed 3 bases from V and 9 bases from J, with 12 bases in between. The CDR3 totals 13 residues. Germline lookup yields CDR1 WNHNN and CDR2 SYGVQD (reference sequence). The CDR3 reads CASSDGATPEQFF. CDR3 DNA sequence: TGCGCCAGCAGTGATGGGGCTACCCCTGAGCAGTTCTTC.

The J gene is TRBJ2-3, the V gene TRBV11-2, with a possible D match to TRBD2 (5 bases). V lost 1 base and J lost 4, with 9 bases in between. CDR1 is SGHAT and CDR2 is FQNNGV in the germline V gene. This CDR3 has 14 residues. The CDR3 region is CASSLGGSADTQYF. For the CDR3, the DNA is TGTGCCAGCAGCTTAGGAGGGAGCGCAGATACGCAGTATTTT.

This clone was recorded a few times. The chain links TRBV29-1 to TRBJ2-5, with a weak D call TRBD2 (5 bases). Trimming left V 1 base short and J 7 bases short, with 10 bases between. Germline V gene sequence: CDR1 SQVTM, CDR2 ANQGSEA. There are 12 residues in the CDR3. This chain's CDR3 is CSVEGVSGTQYF. Here the CDR3 DNA reads TGCAGCGTTGAAGGTGTCAGCGGGACCCAGTACTTC.

This clone was seen only a few times. The gene calls are TRBV7-2 and TRBJ2-5; 11 bases map to TRBD1. J gave up 5 bases and V 5 bases, and 4 bases lay outside the gene matches. The CDR3 covers 14 residues. The germline CDR1 and CDR2 sequences are SGHTA and FQGNSA. The CDR3 sequence: CASSPDRGLETQYF. In DNA, the CDR3 is TGTGCCAGCAGCCCGGACAGGGGGCTTGAGACCCAGTACTTC.